Sequencing of this T cell receptor (beta chain) was carried out in a study of Graves' ophthalmopathy and Graves' hyperthyroidism. V was trimmed by 0 bases and J by 5 bases, leaving 20 bases between them. This CDR3 is built from 16 residues. Germline V lookup: CDR1 DFQATT, CDR2 SNEGSKA (reference sequence). Amplification from RNA transcripts yielded the TCR beta CDR3 regions. The first round was an RT-PCR with HTBI primers, and the second round was a multiplex PCR. TCRdb reanalysed the multiplex PCR reads using MiXCR and keeps one entry per CDR3 protein. The data show 600,000 to 950,000 distinct CDR3 sequences, with 40% seen just once and approximately 43% held by the top ten. This clonotype occurred a few times. What it binds is unknown. Study-wide results and limits: Blood samples also showed most expanded thyroid clonotypes exceeding 0.001 frequency. The model achieved under 71% sensitivity and 72.22% specificity for ophthalmopathy progression.

The J gene is TRBJ2-7, the V gene TRBV20-1, with D possibly called TRBD1 or TRBD2 (5 bases each). Sequencing input: peripheral blood. This TCR derives from an adult man with Graves' ophthalmopathy. Written as DNA, the CDR3 is TGCAGTGCTAGAGACCTCCGAACCCAGAGGGGAGACGAGCAGTACTTC. This sequence encodes CSARDLRTQRGDEQYF.